Sequencing of this T cell receptor beta chain was carried out in a study of blood T cell repertoires in COVID-19. Whole-study context: Specimens from acute and convalescent COVID-19 originated in the United States, Italy and Spain. T cells, B-cell-depleted T cells, or PBMCs provided the cDNA or gDNA that served as material.

CDR3 length: 13 amino acids. CDR1 LNHDA and CDR2 SQIVND come from the germline V gene (reference sequence). V lost 8 bases and J lost 0, with 5 bases in between. As handled by the study authors: Using reference gene primer amplification, nucleated cell counts were estimated. TCRdb's table, derived via immunoSEQ multiplex PCR, lists solely in-frame clones and lacks some. The V and J calls and clone size were taken over from that table, and D and trimming were inferred from the DNA. The data contain about 59,000 clones, around 92% of them seen just once; the ten biggest clones take up around 9.4%. The chain is built from TRBV19 and TRBJ1-6; no clear D gene. Material: peripheral blood. The TCR sequence derives from a human donor in a cohort sampled during active COVID-19. The CDR3: CASRSSYNSPLHF. The CDR3 DNA reads TGTGCCAGTCGGAGCTCCTATAATTCACCCCTCCACTTT.